The 25 T cell receptor beta chains in this list originate from one sample, sequenced in a study of radiotherapy plus CTLA-4 blockade in lung cancer. Produced via immunoSEQ multiplex PCR; TCRdb's table is partial and in-frame only. The sample lists tens of thousands of clones, 72% occurring once. The sequenced sample was peripheral blood, obtained from a patient treated with radiotherapy plus ipilimumab. The receptors were gathered from a human donor with non-small cell lung cancer who had stable disease on radiotherapy plus ipilimumab.

The V call is TRBV6-1, the J call TRBJ2-3, with 7 bases aligning to TRBD1. In germline, CDR1 is MNHNS, CDR2 SASEGT. The CDR3 spans 14 residues. Germline trimming cut 6 bases from V and 2 bases from J; bases unmatched to any gene: 5. CDR3 in DNA: TGTGCCAGCAGGACGACAGGGTCCACAGATACGCAGTATTTT. Translated: CASRTTGSTDTQYF.

The gene calls are TRBV29-1 and TRBJ2-4, with 7 bases that match TRBD2. The CDR3 loop spans 13 amino acids. Unmatched junction bases numbered 4, after V lost 1 base and J lost 7 bases. Germline V CDR1 and CDR2: SQVTM, ANQGSEA. The CDR3 spells CSVEADGGNIQYF. The CDR3 DNA follows: TGCAGCGTTGAAGCAGACGGGGGGAACATTCAGTACTTC.

The rearrangement links TRBV5-1 to TRBJ1-2; D is ambiguous. This CDR3 has 13 residues. Germline CDR1 and CDR2: SGHRS and YFSETQ. The V and J ends lost 0 bases and 5 bases respectively, with 8 bases between them. The CDR3 loop reads CASSLEGGYGYTF. Here the CDR3 DNA reads TGCGCCAGCAGCTTGGAGGGAGGTTATGGCTACACCTTC.

The chain recombines TRBV2 with TRBJ2-1, with 11 bases matching TRBD1. Per the germline V gene, CDR1 is SNHLY and CDR2 is FYNNEI. The CDR3 sequence is 18 residues long. V lost 1 base, J lost 2 bases, and 7 bases stayed unmatched. The CDR3 DNA follows: TGTGCCAGCAGTGAAGTTGGTGGGACAGGGGGGGCCTACAATGAGCAGTTCTTC. Translating gives CASSEVGGTGGAYNEQFF.

The chain recombines TRBV15 with TRBJ2-1; 10 bases agree with TRBD2. The CDR3 runs to 15 residues. The V and J ends lost 3 bases and 6 bases, in that order; junction bases with no gene match: 5. In germline, CDR1 is LNHNV, CDR2 YYDKDF (reference sequence). This CDR3 reads CATSSGTSVANEQFF. CDR3 nucleotide sequence: TGTGCCACCAGCAGTGGGACTAGCGTAGCCAATGAGCAGTTCTTC.

The chain carries TRBV5-6 and TRBJ2-7; D may be TRBD1 (6 bases). CDR3 length equals 11 residues. Trimming removed 4 bases at V and 6 bases at J, with 8 bases between. CDR1 is SGHDT, CDR2 YYEEEE, per germline. This CDR3 is CASSLRGEQYF. The CDR3 bases are TGTGCCAGCAGCCTCAGGGGCGAGCAGTACTTC. The complete variable domain, with remaining parts taken from reference TRBV5-6 and TRBJ2-7, reads DAGVTQSPTHLIKTRGQQVTLRCSPKSGHDTVSWYQQALGQGPQFIFQYYEEEERQRGNFPDRFSGHQFPNYSSELNVNALLLGDSALYLCASSLRGEQYFGPGTRLTVT.

This sequence joins TRBV7-9 and TRBJ2-5; TRBD1 is a possible D gene (6 bases). CDR3 length: 16 residues. CDR1 SEHNR and CDR2 FQNEAQ come from the germline V gene (reference sequence). The V and J ends lost 1 base and 2 bases respectively, with 14 bases between them. As DNA, the CDR3 is TGTGCCAGCAGCTTAGGACAGGTTGGGGAGCAAGAGACCCAGTACTTC. The encoded protein is CASSLGQVGEQETQYF.

The chain joins TRBV5-4 to TRBJ2-3; 8 bases agree with TRBD1. The CDR3 is 14 amino acids. Germline CDR1 SGHNT, CDR2 YYREEE (reference sequence). Unmatched junction bases numbered 7, after V lost 4 bases and J lost 6 bases. This CDR3 is CASSLRTGKDTQYF. CDR3 in DNA: TGTGCCAGCAGCCTAAGGACAGGGAAGGATACGCAGTATTTT.

The chain combines TRBV7-2 with TRBJ2-5; D is ambiguous. V shed 1 base and J shed 2 bases, with 11 bases lying between them. The CDR3 loop spans 15 amino acids. Germline CDR1 reads SGHTA; CDR2 reads FQGNSA. The DNA of the CDR3 is TGTGCCAGCAGCTTAGTGTTGGCTAGACAAGAGACCCAGTACTTC. Protein product: CASSLVLARQETQYF.

V is TRBV6-6 and J is TRBJ2-7, with D uncertain. V was cut by 6 bases and J by 2 bases, with 5 bases left in between. CDR3 length equals 11 residues. Germline CDR1 reads MNHNY; CDR2 reads SVGAGI (reference sequence). CDR3 coding DNA: TGTGCCAGCAGCTCTGCCTACGAGCAGTACTTC. It yields the protein CASSSAYEQYF.

This chain links TRBV11-1 with TRBJ1-1, with D possibly TRBD1 on 6 matching bases. Germline assignment: CDR1 SGHAT and CDR2 FQDESV (reference sequence). Trimming took off 5 bases at V and 3 bases at J, with 22 bases between the two ends. CDR3 length: 17 residues. The DNA of the CDR3 is TGTGCCAGCAGCCTCGGGACAATTGGGCGGTACGACACTGAAGCTTTCTTT. Its protein product is CASSLGTIGRYDTEAFF. The full variable domain, its missing parts supplied by reference TRBV11-1 and TRBJ1-1, is EAEVAQSPRYKITEKSQAVAFWCDPISGHATLYWYRQILGQGPELLVQFQDESVVDDSQLPKDRFSAERLKGVDSTLKIQPAELGDSAMYLCASSLGTIGRYDTEAFFGQGTRLTVV.

In this sample, this clone turned up a few times. The rearrangement links TRBV30 to TRBJ1-4, with D hard to call. The V end was cut by 1 base, the J end by 8 bases, with 5 bases between. This CDR3 has 11 residues. Germline CDR1 and CDR2: GTSNPN and SVGIG (reference sequence). Here the CDR3 DNA reads TGTGCCTGGAGTGAGCTAGAAAAACTGTTTTTT. Translated: CAWSELEKLFF.

The gene calls are TRBV19 and TRBJ2-5, with a possible D match to TRBD2 (5 bases). This CDR3 spans 13 amino acids. Trimming took 5 bases from V and 5 from J, leaving 12 bases between them. CDR1 and CDR2 (germline): LNHDA, SQIVND (reference sequence). CDR3 DNA sequence: TGTGCCAGTAGTTTGCCTAGAGGGGAGACCCAGTACTTC. Translating gives CASSLPRGETQYF.

The chain is built from TRBV2 and TRBJ2-3, with TRBD2 matching over 7 bases. Germline values: CDR1 SNHLY, CDR2 FYNNEI. Germline trimming cut 1 base from V and 5 bases from J; bases unmatched to any gene: 3. The CDR3 totals 14 residues. The CDR3 nucleotides read TGTGCCAGCAGTGAAGAGCGGGGCGAAGATACGCAGTATTTT. Translating gives CASSEERGEDTQYF.

V gene TRBV10-3 combines with J gene TRBJ1-2; D possibly corresponds to TRBD1 (6 bases). V lost 4 bases to trimming and J lost 0 bases, with 18 bases between them. Germline lookup yields CDR1 ENHRY and CDR2 SYGVKD. CDR3 length equals 17 residues. The CDR3 coding sequence is TGTGCCATCAGTGTATGGGACACCCCGACCACTAACTATGGCTACACCTTC. Its translation is CAISVWDTPTTNYGYTF.

The rearrangement joins TRBV10-3 to TRBJ1-4, with D maybe TRBD1 (6 bases). CDR3 length: 14 residues. V was pared by 6 bases and J by 7 bases, with 15 bases between. In germline, CDR1 is ENHRY, CDR2 SYGVKD. The CDR3 bases are TGTGCCATCAGAGATCAGGGGCGCGGTGAAAAACTGTTTTTT. This gives the protein CAIRDQGRGEKLFF.

The chain employs TRBV11-2 and TRBJ1-1; D call uncertain. V gave up 5 bases and J gave up 4 bases, with 20 bases separating them. CDR3 length: 16 residues. CDR1 and CDR2 from the germline V gene are SGHAT and FQNNGV. CDR3 nucleotide sequence: TGTGCCAGCAGCCGTCTAGCGGCCGGGATGGGCACTGAAGCTTTCTTT. As protein: CASSRLAAGMGTEAFF.

This chain uses TRBV6-1 with TRBJ2-7; TRBD2 matches 7 bases. CDR3 length: 13 residues. Germline V lookup: CDR1 MNHNS, CDR2 SASEGT. The junction had 8 bases not matched to a gene; V was cut back by 6 bases and J by 6 bases. As DNA, the CDR3 is TGTGCCAGCAGACGGGGAGGGTTGGTCGAGCAGTACTTC. This codes for CASRRGGLVEQYF.

V is TRBV7-6 and J is TRBJ2-7, with a weak D call TRBD1 (6 bases). Between the trimmed V and J ends, which lost 3 bases and 6 bases, there was a span of 12 bases. The CDR3 is 13 amino acids. In germline, CDR1 is SGHVS, CDR2 FNYEAQ. In DNA, the CDR3 is TGTGCCAGCAGCTTGGCAAGGGACACCGAGCAGTACTTC. Protein sequence: CASSLARDTEQYF.

This clone was recorded at least ten times. J is TRBJ2-7 and V is TRBV18, with D possibly TRBD1 on 6 matching bases. This CDR3 contains 14 residues. Germline assignment: CDR1 KGHSH and CDR2 LQKENI. Trimming stripped 1 base from V and 7 bases from J, with 14 bases between. CDR3 residues: CASSPLQGNSEQYF. DNA for the CDR3: TGTGCCAGCTCACCACTACAGGGTAATTCGGAGCAGTACTTC.

The chain combines TRBV2 with TRBJ1-2, with TRBD1 matching 10 bases. Per germline, CDR1 SNHLY and CDR2 FYNNEI. The CDR3 sequence is 14 residues long. V trimming: 6 bases; J trimming: 5 bases; junction bases outside the gene matches: 6. The CDR3: CASRTGGSLYGYTF. Written as DNA, the CDR3 is TGTGCCAGCAGGACAGGGGGCTCCCTTTATGGCTACACCTTC.

This chain links TRBV10-3 with TRBJ2-1; 10 bases are a match to TRBD1. J lost 5 bases, V lost 8 bases, and 3 bases had no gene match. CDR1 is ENHRY, CDR2 SYGVKD, per germline. This CDR3 region has 13 residues. CDR3 in amino acids: CAIRGTGDNEQFF. For the CDR3, the DNA is TGTGCCATCCGGGGGACAGGGGACAATGAGCAGTTCTTC.

The chain uses TRBV7-2 and TRBJ2-1; maybe TRBD2 (6 bases). V dropped 1 base and J dropped 6 bases, with 13 bases sitting between them. The CDR3 contains 15 residues. Looked up from germline, CDR1 is SGHTA and CDR2 is FQGNSA. In DNA, the CDR3 is TGTGCCAGCAGCTTAGTACTGCGGGGAGGCAATGAGCAGTTCTTC. Its protein is CASSLVLRGGNEQFF.

This clone occurred a few times. This chain links TRBV6-1 with TRBJ2-3; 9 positions agree with TRBD1. Germline V gene data show CDR1 as MNHNS and CDR2 as SASEGT. Germline trimming cut 4 bases from V and 6 bases from J; bases unmatched to any gene: 5. The CDR3 has 14 residues. The CDR3: CASSGGQGRDTQYF. The CDR3 nucleotides read TGTGCCAGCAGTGGAGGACAGGGGAGGGATACGCAGTATTTT.

The CDR3 protein is CASSEGWLQETQYF. CDR3 bases: TGTGCCAGCAGTGAAGGATGGCTCCAAGAGACCCAGTACTTC. This chain connects TRBV6-1 to TRBJ2-5, with D unclear. This CDR3 comprises 14 residues. Germline V gives CDR1 MNHNS, CDR2 SASEGT. V was trimmed by 1 base and J by 1 base, leaving 7 bases between them.